These 12 T cell receptor beta chains originate from one sample sequenced in a study of T cell responses to AZD1222 COVID-19 vaccine. Sequenced by immunoSEQ multiplex PCR; TCRdb stores in-frame clones only, minus some. The data hold roughly 80,000 clones, with over 75% observed a single time. This specimen was peripheral blood, taken on day 0 of MenACWY control vaccination. These TCRs come from an adult in good health.

The rearrangement links TRBV30 to TRBJ1-6; 7 bases fit TRBD1. CDR3 size: 16 residues. Trimming took 2 bases from V and 2 from J; bases not matched to a gene: 6. Germline CDR1 GTSNPN, CDR2 SVGIG (reference sequence). DNA for the CDR3: TGTGCCTGGAGTCCCAGGGGGTTCACCTATAATTCACCCCTCCACTTT. As protein: CAWSPRGFTYNSPLHF.

The chain recombines TRBV2 with TRBJ1-5; D remains ambiguous. The CDR3 is 14 residues long. Germline V gene lookup returns CDR1 SNHLY and CDR2 FYNNEI. V lost 4 bases and J lost 4, with 11 bases in between. CDR3 bases: TGTGCCAGCAGTGCATTTCCGGGGAATCAGCCCCAGCATTTT. Translation gives CASSAFPGNQPQHF.

The rearrangement links TRBV3-1 (or the pseudogene TRBV3-2) to TRBJ2-1; perhaps TRBD2 as D (5 bases). This CDR3 has 17 amino acids. Germline CDR1 and CDR2: LGHDT and YNNKEL (reference sequence). The V gene lost 5 bases and the J gene lost 8 bases, with 25 bases spanning the gap. CDR3: CASSEGSSGFRRDEQFF. The CDR3 DNA reads TGTGCCAGCAGCGAAGGCTCCTCGGGGTTTCGACGGGATGAGCAGTTCTTC.

The chain combines TRBV3-1 (or the pseudogene TRBV3-2) with TRBJ2-1; 9 bases fit TRBD1. Germline V gene data show CDR1 as LGHDT and CDR2 as YNNKEL (reference sequence). V was pared by 4 bases and J by 7 bases, with 17 bases of the junction left unmatched. The CDR3 runs 18 residues. The DNA for the CDR3 is TGTGCCAGCAGCCCACAAACAGGGGGCGCCTCGAGTGGGAATGAGCAGTTCTTC. Translating gives CASSPQTGGASSGNEQFF.

The V call is TRBV6-5, the J call TRBJ1-6, with D possibly TRBD1 on 5 matching bases. This CDR3 spans 15 amino acids. V shed 0 bases and J shed 7 bases, with 10 bases lying between them. Germline CDR1 is MNHEY and CDR2 is SVGAGI. Written as DNA, the CDR3 is TGTGCCAGCAGTTACTCGCAGGGACTAAATTCACCCCTCCACTTT. Amino acid sequence: CASSYSQGLNSPLHF.

The V gene is TRBV30, the J gene TRBJ2-5; 9 nucleotides agree with TRBD2. Unmatched junction bases numbered 4, after V lost 4 bases and J lost 7 bases. The CDR3 is 12 amino acids. Germline loops: CDR1 GTSNPN, CDR2 SVGIG (reference sequence). CDR3 nucleotide sequence: TGTGCCTGGACTAGCGGGATCGGGACCCAGTACTTC. It translates to CAWTSGIGTQYF.

This clone was observed a few times. The V and J genes are TRBV7-3 and TRBJ1-6; unclear D gene. Germline assignment: CDR1 SGHTA and CDR2 FQGTGA. V was trimmed by 8 bases and J by 0 bases, leaving 20 bases between them. CDR3 size: 18 residues. The DNA of the CDR3 is TGTGCCAGCGACCGACCTTTAAGAGGGAGCTCCTATAATTCACCCCTCCACTTT. Protein sequence: CASDRPLRGSSYNSPLHF.

The chain employs TRBV30 and TRBJ2-2; 11 positions match TRBD2. V was clipped by 6 bases and J by 6 bases; unmatched bases: 6. CDR3 length: 14 amino acids. Germline CDR1 GTSNPN, CDR2 SVGIG (reference sequence). The chain's CDR3 is CACLAGGTSGELFF. CDR3 DNA: TGTGCCTGTTTAGCGGGGGGGACATCCGGGGAGCTGTTTTTT. Supplemented by reference TRBV30 and TRBJ2-2, the full variable domain reads SQTIHQWPATLVQPVGSPLSLECTVEGTSNPNLYWYRQAAGRGLQLLFYSVGIGQISSEVPQNLSASRPQDRQFILSSKKLLLSDSGFYLCACLAGGTSGELFFGEGSRLTVL.

The chain uses TRBV9 and TRBJ2-2; maybe TRBD2 (5 bases). Germline CDR1 reads SGDLS; CDR2 reads YYNGEE. CDR3 length equals 16 residues. Trimming shortened V by 0 bases and J by 1 base, and 10 bases separated the two germline ends. CDR3 nucleotides: TGTGCCAGCAGCGTAGCTACGGCGGGGAACACCGGGGAGCTGTTTTTT. It specifies CASSVATAGNTGELFF.

The V and J genes are TRBV5-8 and TRBJ1-5; D call uncertain. Germline assignment: CDR1 SGHTS and CDR2 YDEGEE. The CDR3 consists of 17 residues. V lost 4 bases and J 2 bases, leaving 19 bases between the germline ends. This chain's CDR3 is CASSQPPPPAGNQPQHF. Here the CDR3 DNA reads TGTGCCAGCAGCCAACCGCCCCCGCCGGCGGGCAATCAGCCCCAGCATTTT.

The chain couples TRBV4-3 to TRBJ2-7; D is perhaps TRBD1 (6 bases). The CDR3 has 16 amino acids. From germline, CDR1 is LGHNA and CDR2 YSLEER. Trimming took off 0 bases at V and 3 bases at J, with 15 bases between the two ends. The CDR3 region is CASSQDGGQGIYEQYF. The DNA of the CDR3 is TGCGCCAGCAGCCAAGATGGTGGGCAGGGGATCTACGAGCAGTACTTC.

Comment on this clone: Other DNA sequences within the sample encode an identical CDR3. V gene TRBV7-2 combines with J gene TRBJ2-1; 9 positions agree with TRBD2. The CDR3 has 15 amino acids. Trimming cost V 0 bases and J 7 bases; bases outside gene matches: 4. CDR1 and CDR2 (germline): SGHTA, FQGNSA. CDR3 sequence reads: CASSLASGGLNEQFF. CDR3 sequence (DNA): TGTGCCAGCAGCTTAGCTAGCGGGGGACTAAATGAGCAGTTCTTC.